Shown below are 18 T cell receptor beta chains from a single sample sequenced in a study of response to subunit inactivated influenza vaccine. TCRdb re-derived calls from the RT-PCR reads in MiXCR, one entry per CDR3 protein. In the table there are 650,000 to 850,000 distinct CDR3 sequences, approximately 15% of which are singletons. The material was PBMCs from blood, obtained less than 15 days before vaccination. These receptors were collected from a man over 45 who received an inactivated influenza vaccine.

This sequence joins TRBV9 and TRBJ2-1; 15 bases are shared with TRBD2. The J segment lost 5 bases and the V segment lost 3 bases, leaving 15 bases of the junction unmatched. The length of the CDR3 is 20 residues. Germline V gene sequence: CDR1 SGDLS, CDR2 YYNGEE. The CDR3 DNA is TGTGCCAGCAGCGCACCTAGGGGGACTAGCGGGGGGTTGAACAACAATGAGCAGTTCTTC. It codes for CASSAPRGTSGGLNNNEQFF.

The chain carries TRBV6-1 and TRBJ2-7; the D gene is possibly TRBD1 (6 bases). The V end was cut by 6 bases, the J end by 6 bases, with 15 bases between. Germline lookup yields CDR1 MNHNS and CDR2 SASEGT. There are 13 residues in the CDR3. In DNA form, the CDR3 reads TGTGCCAGCAGGCTCAGGGGACGACCCGAGCAGTACTTC. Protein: CASRLRGRPEQYF.

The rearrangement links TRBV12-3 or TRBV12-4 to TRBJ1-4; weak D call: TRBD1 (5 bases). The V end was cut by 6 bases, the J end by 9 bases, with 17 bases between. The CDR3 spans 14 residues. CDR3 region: CASRTGTPPKKLFF. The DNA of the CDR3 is TGTGCCAGCAGGACCGGGACCCCGCCAAAAAAACTGTTTTTT.

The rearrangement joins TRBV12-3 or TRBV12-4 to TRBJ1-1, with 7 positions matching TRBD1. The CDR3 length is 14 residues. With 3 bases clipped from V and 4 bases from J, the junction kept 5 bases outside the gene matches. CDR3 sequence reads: CASSLTGLGTEAFF. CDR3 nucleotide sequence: TGTGCCAGCAGTTTGACAGGGCTGGGCACTGAAGCTTTCTTT.

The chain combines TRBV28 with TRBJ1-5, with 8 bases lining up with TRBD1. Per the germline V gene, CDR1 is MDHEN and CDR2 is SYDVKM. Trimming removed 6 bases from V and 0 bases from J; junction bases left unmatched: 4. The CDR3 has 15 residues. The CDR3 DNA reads TGTGCCAGCAGCTGGACAGGGAATAGCAATCAGCCCCAGCATTTT. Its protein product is CASSWTGNSNQPQHF. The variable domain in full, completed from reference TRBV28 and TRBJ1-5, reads DVKVTQSSRYLVKRTGEKVFLECVQDMDHENMFWYRQDPGLGLRLIYFSYDVKMKEKGDIPEGYSVSREKKERFSLILESASTNQTSMYLCASSWTGNSNQPQHFGDGTRLSIL.

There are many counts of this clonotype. The CDR3 here is CASREGQGAFETQYF. The CDR3 region has the DNA TGTGCCAGCAGGGAAGGACAGGGGGCTTTTGAGACCCAGTACTTC. The chain joins TRBV7-2 to TRBJ2-5, with TRBD1 matching over 11 bases. CDR3 size: 15 residues. J was trimmed by 5 bases and V by 6 bases; bases with no gene match: 8. Germline assignment: CDR1 SGHTA and CDR2 FQGNSA.

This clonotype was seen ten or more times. The CDR3 DNA sequence: TGCGCCAGCAGCGACGGGCTAGCGGGAGTGGAGACCCAGTACTTC. As protein: CASSDGLAGVETQYF. The chain uses TRBV5-1 and TRBJ2-5; TRBD2 matches 10 bases. Germline-derived CDR1 and CDR2 are SGHRS and YFSETQ. J lost 5 bases, V lost 4 bases, and 8 bases had no gene match. This CDR3 contains 15 residues.

The CDR3 loop is CATSDHTGTDPYEQYF. In nucleotides, the CDR3 is TGTGCCACCAGTGATCATACCGGGACAGACCCTTACGAGCAGTACTTC. The rearrangement uses TRBV24-1 and TRBJ2-7, with 7 bases fitting TRBD1. Germline loops: CDR1 KGHDR, CDR2 SFDVKD. Trimming cost V 3 bases and J 4 bases; bases outside gene matches: 11. The CDR3 has 16 amino acids.

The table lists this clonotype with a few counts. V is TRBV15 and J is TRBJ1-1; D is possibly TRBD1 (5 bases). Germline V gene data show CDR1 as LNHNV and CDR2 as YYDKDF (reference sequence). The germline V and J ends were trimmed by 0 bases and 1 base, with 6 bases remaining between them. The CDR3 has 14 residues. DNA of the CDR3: TGTGCCACCAGCAGAGATGGGGGGAACACTGAAGCTTTCTTT. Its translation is CATSRDGGNTEAFF.

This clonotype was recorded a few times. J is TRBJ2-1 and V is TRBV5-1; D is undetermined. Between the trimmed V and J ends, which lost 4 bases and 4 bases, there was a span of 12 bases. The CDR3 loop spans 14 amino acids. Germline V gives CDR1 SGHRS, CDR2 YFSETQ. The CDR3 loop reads CASSPATDYNEQFF. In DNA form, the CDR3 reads TGCGCCAGCAGCCCCGCTACTGATTACAATGAGCAGTTCTTC.

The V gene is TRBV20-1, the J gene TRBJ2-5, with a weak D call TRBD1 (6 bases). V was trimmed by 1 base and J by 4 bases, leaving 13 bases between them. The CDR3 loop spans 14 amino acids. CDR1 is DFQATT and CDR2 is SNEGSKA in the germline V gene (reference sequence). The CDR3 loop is CSARVQGSGETQYF. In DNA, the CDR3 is TGCAGTGCTAGAGTACAGGGCTCGGGAGAGACCCAGTACTTC.

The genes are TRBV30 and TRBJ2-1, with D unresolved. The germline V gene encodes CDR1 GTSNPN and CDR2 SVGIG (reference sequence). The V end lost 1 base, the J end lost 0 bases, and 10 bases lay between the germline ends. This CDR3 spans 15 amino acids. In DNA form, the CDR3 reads TGTGCCTGGAGTGACCCAGTCGTCTCCTACAATGAGCAGTTCTTC. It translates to CAWSDPVVSYNEQFF. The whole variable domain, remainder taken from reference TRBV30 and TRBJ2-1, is SQTIHQWPATLVQPVGSPLSLECTVEGTSNPNLYWYRQAAGRGLQLLFYSVGIGQISSEVPQNLSASRPQDRQFILSSKKLLLSDSGFYLCAWSDPVVSYNEQFFGPGTRLTVL.

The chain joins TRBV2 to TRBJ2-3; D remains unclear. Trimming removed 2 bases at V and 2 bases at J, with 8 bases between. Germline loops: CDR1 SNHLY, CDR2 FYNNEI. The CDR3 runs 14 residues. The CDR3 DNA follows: TGTGCCAGCAGTGAAAAACTCTCCACAGATACGCAGTATTTT. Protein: CASSEKLSTDTQYF.

CDR3 amino acids: CASSPRIGPGNSPLHF. CDR3 bases: TGTGCCAGCAGTCCGAGGATCGGGCCCGGGAATTCACCCCTCCACTTT. The chain couples TRBV27 to TRBJ1-6; D uncertain. V was pared by 5 bases and J by 7 bases, with 18 bases between. Germline V gives CDR1 MNHEY, CDR2 SMNVEV (reference sequence). The CDR3 totals 16 residues.

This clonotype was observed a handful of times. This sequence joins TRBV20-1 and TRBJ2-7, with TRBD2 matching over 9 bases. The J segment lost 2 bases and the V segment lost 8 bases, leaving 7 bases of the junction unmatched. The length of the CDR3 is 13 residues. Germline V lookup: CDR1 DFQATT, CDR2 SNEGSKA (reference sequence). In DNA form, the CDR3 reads TGCAGTTCGACTAGCGGAACGCCCTACGAGCAGTACTTC. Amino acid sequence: CSSTSGTPYEQYF.

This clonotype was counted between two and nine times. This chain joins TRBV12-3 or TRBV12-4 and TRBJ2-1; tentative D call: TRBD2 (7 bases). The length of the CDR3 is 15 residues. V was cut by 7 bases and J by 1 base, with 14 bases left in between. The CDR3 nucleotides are TGTGCCAGCAATAGAGGGAGGGGGTCCTACAATGAGCAGTTCTTC. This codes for CASNRGRGSYNEQFF.

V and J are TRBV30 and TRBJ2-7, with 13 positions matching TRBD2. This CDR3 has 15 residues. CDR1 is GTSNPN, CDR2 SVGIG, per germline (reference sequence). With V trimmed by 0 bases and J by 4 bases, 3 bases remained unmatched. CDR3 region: CAWSVGTSGVYEQYF. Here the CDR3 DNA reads TGTGCCTGGAGTGTAGGGACTAGCGGGGTTTACGAGCAGTACTTC.

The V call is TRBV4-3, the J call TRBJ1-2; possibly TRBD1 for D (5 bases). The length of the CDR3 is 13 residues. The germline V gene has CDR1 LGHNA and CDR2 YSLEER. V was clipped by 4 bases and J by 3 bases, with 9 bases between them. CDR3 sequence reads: CASSPGGHYGYTF. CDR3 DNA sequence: TGCGCCAGCAGCCCGGGGGGACACTATGGCTACACCTTC.